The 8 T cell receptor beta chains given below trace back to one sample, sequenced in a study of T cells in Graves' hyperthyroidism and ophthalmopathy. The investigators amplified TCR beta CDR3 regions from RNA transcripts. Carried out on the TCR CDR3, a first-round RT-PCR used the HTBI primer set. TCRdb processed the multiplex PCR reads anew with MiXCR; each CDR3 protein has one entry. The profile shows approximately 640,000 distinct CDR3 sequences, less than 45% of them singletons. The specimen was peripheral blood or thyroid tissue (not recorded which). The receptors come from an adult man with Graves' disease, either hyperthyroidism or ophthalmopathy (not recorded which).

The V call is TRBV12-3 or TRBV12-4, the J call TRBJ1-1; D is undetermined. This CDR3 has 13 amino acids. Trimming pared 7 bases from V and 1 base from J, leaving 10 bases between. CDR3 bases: TGTGCCAGCAACAAGGCCGCGAACACTGAAGCTTTCTTT. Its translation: CASNKAANTEAFF.

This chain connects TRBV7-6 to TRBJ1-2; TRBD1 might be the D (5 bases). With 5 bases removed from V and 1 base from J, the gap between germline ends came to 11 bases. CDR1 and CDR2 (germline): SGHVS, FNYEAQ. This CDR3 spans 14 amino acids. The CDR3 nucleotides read TGTGCCAGCAGCCCCCAGGACATTAACTATGGCTACACCTTC. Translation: CASSPQDINYGYTF.

This CDR3 reads CSAPVRTGQANQPQHF. The CDR3 DNA reads TGCAGTGCGCCGGTGCGGACAGGCCAGGCTAATCAGCCCCAGCATTTT. The chain links TRBV20-1 to TRBJ1-5; 7 positions agree with TRBD1. Germline V gene sequence: CDR1 DFQATT, CDR2 SNEGSKA (reference sequence). CDR3 length equals 16 residues. After removal of 6 bases from V and 4 bases from J, the junction contained 15 bases not matched to a gene.

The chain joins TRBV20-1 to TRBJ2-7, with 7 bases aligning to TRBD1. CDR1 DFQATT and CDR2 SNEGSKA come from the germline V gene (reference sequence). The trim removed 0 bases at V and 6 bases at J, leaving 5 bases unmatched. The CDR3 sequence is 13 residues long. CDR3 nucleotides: TGCAGTGCTAGAGACCCAACAGGGGCCGAGCAGTACTTC. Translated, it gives CSARDPTGAEQYF.

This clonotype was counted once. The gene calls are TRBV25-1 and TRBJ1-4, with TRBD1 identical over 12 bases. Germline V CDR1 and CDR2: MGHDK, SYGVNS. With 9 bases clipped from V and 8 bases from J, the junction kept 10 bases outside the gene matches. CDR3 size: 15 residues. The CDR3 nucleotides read TGTGCCAGTTCTACTGGGACAGGGGGCATGGAAAAACTGTTTTTT. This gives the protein CASSTGTGGMEKLFF. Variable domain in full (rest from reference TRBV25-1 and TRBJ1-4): EADIYQTPRYLVIGTGKKITLECSQTMGHDKMYWYQQDPGMELHLIHYSYGVNSTEKGDLSSESTVSRIRTEHFPLTLESARPSHTSQYLCASSTGTGGMEKLFFGSGTQLSVL.

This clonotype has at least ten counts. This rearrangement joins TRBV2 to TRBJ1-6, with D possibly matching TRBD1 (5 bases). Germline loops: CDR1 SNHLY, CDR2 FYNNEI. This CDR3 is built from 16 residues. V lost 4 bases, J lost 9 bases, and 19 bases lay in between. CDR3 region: CASSGGRADDGSPLHF. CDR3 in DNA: TGTGCCAGCAGTGGGGGCAGGGCGGATGATGGTTCACCCCTCCACTTT. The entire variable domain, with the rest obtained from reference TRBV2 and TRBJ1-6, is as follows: EPEVTQTPSHQVTQMGQEVILRCVPISNHLYFYWYRQILGQKVEFLVSFYNNEISEKSEIFDDQFSVERPDGSNFTLKIRSTKLEDSAMYFCASSGGRADDGSPLHFGNGTRLTVT.

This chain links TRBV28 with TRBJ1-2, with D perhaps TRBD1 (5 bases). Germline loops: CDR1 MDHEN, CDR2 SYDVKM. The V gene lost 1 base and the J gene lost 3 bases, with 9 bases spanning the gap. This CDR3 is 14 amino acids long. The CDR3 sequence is CASSLSSGYYGYTF. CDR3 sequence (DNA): TGTGCCAGCAGTTTATCGTCAGGGTACTATGGCTACACCTTC.

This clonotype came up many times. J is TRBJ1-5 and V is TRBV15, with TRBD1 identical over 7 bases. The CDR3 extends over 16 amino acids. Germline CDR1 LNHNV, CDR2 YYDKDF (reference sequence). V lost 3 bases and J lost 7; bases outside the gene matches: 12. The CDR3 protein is CATSSTPSGTDQPQHF. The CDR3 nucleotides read TGTGCCACCAGCAGTACTCCATCAGGGACAGACCAGCCCCAGCATTTT. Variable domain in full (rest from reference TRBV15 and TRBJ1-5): DAMVIQNPRYQVTQFGKPVTLSCSQTLNHNVMYWYQQKSSQAPKLLFHYYDKDFNNEADTPDNFQSRRPNTSFCFLDIRSPGLGDTAMYLCATSSTPSGTDQPQHFGDGTRLSIL.